The T cell receptor (beta chain) described here comes from a study of blood T cell repertoires in COVID-19. The germline V gene has CDR1 DFQATT and CDR2 SNEGSKA (reference sequence). The CDR3 covers 17 residues. V shed 3 bases and J shed 3 bases, with 18 bases lying between them. Authors' methods: Amplification of reference gene primers was used by the study to estimate nucleated cell counts. The assay was immunoSEQ multiplex PCR, and TCRdb's table has in-frame clones only and misses some. V and J calls and clone size come straight from that table; D and trimming were deduced from the DNA. The sample carries more than 110,000 clones, around 73% recorded once.

The chain carries TRBV20-1 and TRBJ1-6, with D possibly matching TRBD1 (6 bases). The sequenced material came from PBMCs or T cells enriched from blood (not recorded which). This TCR was recovered from a woman between 45 and 60 years old who had recovered from COVID-19. As DNA, the CDR3 is TGCAGTGCTAGTTTCGCCGGACAGAACCGCTATAATTCACCCCTCCACTTT. Its translation: CSASFAGQNRYNSPLHF.